This T cell receptor (beta chain) emerged from a study of blood T cell repertoires in COVID-19. Study-wide context: Specimens from acute and convalescent COVID-19 originated in the United States, Italy and Spain.

Trimming cost V 3 bases and J 3 bases, with 17 bases left between them. CDR1 is LNHDA and CDR2 is SQIVND in the germline V gene (reference sequence). The CDR3 has 16 residues. Authors' data handling: Amplified reference gene primers provided the basis for estimating nucleated cell counts. Assay: immunoSEQ multiplex PCR; the TCRdb copy retains only in-frame clones and omits some. For V, J and clone size, that table is used; D and trimming come from the DNA. Of about 280,000 clones listed, 85% are singletons. The receptor comes from a man aged 50-60 years with active or convalescent COVID-19. The specimen sequenced was peripheral blood. The chain is built from TRBV19 and TRBJ1-2, with D perhaps TRBD1 (5 bases). The CDR3 region has the DNA TGTGCCAGTAGTATGATGTGGGGGAGGCAAGACTATGGCTACACCTTC. Protein product: CASSMMWGRQDYGYTF.